This entry lists 4 T cell receptor beta chains sequenced from one sample in a study of T-cell memory formation after mild COVID-19. Each CDR3 protein is one row after TCRdb ran MiXCR on the 5' RACE reads. Of fewer than 550,000 distinct CDR3 sequences detected, roughly 20% appear once; the ten largest clones hold 8.4%. The sequencing sample was made of PBMCs or a T cell subset sorted from them (not recorded which). These receptors were collected from an adult woman who had mild COVID-19 (a few samples of this study predate the infection). Cell type and time point are not known.

This clonotype has only a few counts. The chain recombines TRBV7-9 with TRBJ2-3; 9 positions agree with TRBD1. With 5 bases clipped from V and 0 bases from J, the junction kept 9 bases outside the gene matches. CDR1 is SEHNR and CDR2 is FQNEAQ in the germline V gene (reference sequence). The CDR3 runs 17 residues. The DNA of the CDR3 is TGTGCCAGCAGCCGCGGACAGGGGACCATTAGCACAGATACGCAGTATTTT. Translating gives CASSRGQGTISTDTQYF.

This clonotype appeared a few times. V is TRBV12-3 or TRBV12-4 and J is TRBJ1-5; D gene unclear. Trimming cost V 4 bases and J 0 bases, with 7 bases left between them. CDR3 length: 14 amino acids. The CDR3 bases are TGTGCCAGCAGTTACAAACCTAGCAATCAGCCCCAGCATTTT. It specifies CASSYKPSNQPQHF.

Only a few counts were recorded for this clonotype. The chain combines TRBV4-1 with TRBJ2-1; D possibly corresponds to TRBD1 (6 bases). V dropped 1 base and J dropped 7 bases, with 11 bases sitting between them. The length of the CDR3 is 14 residues. Germline V gene lookup returns CDR1 MGHRA and CDR2 YSYEKL. The CDR3 DNA sequence: TGCGCCAGCAGCCAAGGGCCAGGGGTGAATGAGCAGTTCTTC. This encodes CASSQGPGVNEQFF.

This clonotype was seen repeatedly, ten times or more. This rearrangement joins TRBV12-3 or TRBV12-4 to TRBJ1-4, with 7 nucleotides matching TRBD1. V gave up 4 bases and J gave up 7 bases; unmatched junction bases: 6. CDR3 length equals 14 residues. In nucleotides, the CDR3 is TGTGCCAGCAGTTCGACTCGACAGGGTGAAAAACTGTTTTTT. Amino acid sequence: CASSSTRQGEKLFF.